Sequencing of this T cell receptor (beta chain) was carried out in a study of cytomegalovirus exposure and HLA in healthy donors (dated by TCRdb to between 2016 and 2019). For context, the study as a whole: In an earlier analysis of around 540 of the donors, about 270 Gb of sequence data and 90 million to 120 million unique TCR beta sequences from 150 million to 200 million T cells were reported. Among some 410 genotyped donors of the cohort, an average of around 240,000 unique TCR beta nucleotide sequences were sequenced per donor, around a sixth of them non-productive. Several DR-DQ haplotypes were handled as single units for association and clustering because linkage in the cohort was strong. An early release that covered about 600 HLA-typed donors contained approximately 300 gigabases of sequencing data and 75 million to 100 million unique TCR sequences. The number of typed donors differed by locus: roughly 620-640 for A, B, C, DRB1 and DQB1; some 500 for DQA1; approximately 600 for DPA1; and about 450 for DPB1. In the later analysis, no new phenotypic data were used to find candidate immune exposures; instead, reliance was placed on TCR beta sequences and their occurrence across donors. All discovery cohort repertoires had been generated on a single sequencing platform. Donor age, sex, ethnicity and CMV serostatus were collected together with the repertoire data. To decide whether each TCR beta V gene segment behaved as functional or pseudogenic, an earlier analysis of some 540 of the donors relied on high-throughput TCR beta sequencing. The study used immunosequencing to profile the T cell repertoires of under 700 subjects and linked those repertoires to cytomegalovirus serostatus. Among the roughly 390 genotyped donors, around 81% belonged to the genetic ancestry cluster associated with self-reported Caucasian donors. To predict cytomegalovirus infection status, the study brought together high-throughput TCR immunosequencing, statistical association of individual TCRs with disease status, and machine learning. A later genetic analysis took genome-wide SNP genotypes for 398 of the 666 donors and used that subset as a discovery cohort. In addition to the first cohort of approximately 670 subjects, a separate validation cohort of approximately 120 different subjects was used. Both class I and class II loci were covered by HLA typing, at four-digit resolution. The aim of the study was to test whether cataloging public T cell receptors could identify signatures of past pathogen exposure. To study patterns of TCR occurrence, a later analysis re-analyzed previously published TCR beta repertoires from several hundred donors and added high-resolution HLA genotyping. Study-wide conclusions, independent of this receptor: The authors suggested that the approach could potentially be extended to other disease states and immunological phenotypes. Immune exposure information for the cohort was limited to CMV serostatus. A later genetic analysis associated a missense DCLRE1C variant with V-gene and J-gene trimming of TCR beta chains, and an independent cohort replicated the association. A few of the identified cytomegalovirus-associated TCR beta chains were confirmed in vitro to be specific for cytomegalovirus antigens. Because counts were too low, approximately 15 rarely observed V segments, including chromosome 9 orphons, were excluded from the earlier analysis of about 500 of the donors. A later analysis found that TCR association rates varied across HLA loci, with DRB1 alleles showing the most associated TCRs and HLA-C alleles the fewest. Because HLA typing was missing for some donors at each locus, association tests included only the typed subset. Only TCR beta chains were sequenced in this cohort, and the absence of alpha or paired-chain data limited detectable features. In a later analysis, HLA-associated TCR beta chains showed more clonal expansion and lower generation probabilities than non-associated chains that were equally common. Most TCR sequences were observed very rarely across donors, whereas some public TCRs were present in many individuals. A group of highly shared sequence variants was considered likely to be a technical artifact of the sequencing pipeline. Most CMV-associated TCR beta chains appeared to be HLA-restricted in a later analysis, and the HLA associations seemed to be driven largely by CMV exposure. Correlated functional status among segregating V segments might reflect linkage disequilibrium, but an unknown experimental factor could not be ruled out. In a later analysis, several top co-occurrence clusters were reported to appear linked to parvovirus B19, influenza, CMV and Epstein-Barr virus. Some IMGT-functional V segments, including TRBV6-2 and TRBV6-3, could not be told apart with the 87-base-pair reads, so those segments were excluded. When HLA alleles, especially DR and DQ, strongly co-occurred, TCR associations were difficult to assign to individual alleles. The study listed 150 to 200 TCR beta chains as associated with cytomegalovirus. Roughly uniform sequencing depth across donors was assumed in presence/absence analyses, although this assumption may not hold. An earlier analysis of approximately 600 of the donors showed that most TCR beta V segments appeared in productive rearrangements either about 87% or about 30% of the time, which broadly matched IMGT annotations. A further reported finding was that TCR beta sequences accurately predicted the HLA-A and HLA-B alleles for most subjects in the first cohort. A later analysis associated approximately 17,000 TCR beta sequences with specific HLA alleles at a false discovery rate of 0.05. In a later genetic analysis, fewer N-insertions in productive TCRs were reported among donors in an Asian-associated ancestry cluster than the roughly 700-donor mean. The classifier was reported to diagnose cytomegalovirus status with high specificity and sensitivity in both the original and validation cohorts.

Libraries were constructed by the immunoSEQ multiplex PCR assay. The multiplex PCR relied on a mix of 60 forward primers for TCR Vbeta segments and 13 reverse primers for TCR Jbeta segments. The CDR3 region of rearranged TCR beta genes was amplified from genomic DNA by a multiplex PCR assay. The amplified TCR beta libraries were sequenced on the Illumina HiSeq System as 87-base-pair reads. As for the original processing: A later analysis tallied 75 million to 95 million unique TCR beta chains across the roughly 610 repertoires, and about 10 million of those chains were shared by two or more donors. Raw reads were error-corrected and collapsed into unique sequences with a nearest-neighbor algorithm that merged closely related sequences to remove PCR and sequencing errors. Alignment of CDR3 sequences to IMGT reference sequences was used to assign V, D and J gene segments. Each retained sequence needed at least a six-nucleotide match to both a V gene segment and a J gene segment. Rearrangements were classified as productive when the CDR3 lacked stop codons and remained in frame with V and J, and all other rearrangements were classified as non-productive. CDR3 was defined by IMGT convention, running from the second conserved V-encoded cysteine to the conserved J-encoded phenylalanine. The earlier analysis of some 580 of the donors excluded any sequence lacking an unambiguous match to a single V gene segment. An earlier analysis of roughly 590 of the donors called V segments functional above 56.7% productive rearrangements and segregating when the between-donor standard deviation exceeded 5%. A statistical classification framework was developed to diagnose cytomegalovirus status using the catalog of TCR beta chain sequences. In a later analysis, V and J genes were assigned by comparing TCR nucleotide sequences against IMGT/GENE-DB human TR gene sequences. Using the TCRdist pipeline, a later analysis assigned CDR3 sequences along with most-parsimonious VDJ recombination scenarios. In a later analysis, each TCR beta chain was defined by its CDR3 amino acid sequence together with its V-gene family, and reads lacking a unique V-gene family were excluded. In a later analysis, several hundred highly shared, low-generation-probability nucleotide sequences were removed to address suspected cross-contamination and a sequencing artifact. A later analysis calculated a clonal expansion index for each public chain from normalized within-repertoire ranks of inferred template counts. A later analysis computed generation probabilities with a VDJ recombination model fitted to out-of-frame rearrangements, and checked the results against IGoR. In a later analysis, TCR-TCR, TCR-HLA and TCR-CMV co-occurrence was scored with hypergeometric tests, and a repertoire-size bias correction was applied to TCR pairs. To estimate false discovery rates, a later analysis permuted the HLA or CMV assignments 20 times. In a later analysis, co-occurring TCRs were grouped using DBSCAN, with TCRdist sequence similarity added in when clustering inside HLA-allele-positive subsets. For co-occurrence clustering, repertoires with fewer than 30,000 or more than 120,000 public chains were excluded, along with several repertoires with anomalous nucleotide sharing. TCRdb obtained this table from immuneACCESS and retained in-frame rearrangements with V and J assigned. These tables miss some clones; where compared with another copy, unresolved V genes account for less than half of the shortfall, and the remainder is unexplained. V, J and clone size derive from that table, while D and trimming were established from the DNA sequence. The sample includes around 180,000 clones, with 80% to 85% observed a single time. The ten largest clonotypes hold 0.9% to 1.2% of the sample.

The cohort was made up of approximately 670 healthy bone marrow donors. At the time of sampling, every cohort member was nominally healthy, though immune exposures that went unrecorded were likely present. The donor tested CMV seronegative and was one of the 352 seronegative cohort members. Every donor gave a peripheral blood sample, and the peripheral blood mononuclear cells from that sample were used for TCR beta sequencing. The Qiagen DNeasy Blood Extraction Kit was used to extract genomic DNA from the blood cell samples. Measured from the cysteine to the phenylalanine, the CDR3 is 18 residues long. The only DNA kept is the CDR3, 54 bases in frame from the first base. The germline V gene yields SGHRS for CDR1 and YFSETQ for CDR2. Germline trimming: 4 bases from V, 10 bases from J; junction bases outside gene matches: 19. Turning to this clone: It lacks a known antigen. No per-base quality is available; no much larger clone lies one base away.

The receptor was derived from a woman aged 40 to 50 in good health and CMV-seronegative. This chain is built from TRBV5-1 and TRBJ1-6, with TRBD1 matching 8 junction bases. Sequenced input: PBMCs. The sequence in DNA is TGCGCCAGCAGCCAGAATAGTCCCGGGACAGGAGTAGGGTCACCCCTCCACTTT. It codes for CASSQNSPGTGVGSPLHF.